This TCR beta chain was recovered during a study of shared clonotypes between healthy human individuals. The V gene's germline CDR1 is SGHRS and CDR2 YFSETQ. This CDR3 is built from 16 residues. Study observations and caveats: Though the depth was large, rarefaction showed that sorted-subset sequencing was incomplete. Generation of non-shared clonotypes was less probable than generation of clonotypes shared by all four donors. About 5% was the fraction of naive CD4 clonotypes found shared across a few donors.

Worth noting for this clone: What it recognizes is unknown. The junction departs from the called germline gene at one end, perhaps through a read error.

Subsets obtained from CD4+ cells comprised CD45RA+ naive and CD45RA-negative memory cells. Sequenced by immunoSEQ multiplex PCR; TCRdb stores in-frame clones only, minus some. The sample lists roughly 2.2 million clones; roughly 92% were seen once. This rearrangement joins TRBV5-1 to TRBJ2-5; 9 nucleotides match TRBD1. The receptor's source is a young man in good health. Some clones in this sample may be carry-over from other donors' samples. The sample was naive CD4+ T cells from PBMCs. Noted subset: CD45RA+ positively selected. The CDR3 DNA is TGCGCCAGCAGCTTGGCGGGACAGGGCTTACAAGGGACCCAGTACTTC. As protein: CASSLAGQGLQGTQYF.